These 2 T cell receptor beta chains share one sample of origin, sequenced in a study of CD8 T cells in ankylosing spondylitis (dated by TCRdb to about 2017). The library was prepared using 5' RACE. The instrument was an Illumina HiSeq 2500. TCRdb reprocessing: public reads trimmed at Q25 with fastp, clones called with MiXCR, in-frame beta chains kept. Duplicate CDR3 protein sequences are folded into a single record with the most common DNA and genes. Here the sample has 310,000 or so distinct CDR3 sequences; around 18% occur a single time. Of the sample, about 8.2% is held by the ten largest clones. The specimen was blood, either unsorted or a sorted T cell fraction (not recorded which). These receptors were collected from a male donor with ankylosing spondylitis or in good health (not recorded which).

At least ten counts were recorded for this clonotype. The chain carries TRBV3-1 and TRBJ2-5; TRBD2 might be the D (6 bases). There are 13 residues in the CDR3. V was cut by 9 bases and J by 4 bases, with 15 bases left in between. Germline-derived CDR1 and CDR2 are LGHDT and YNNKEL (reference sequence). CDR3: CASRLGLRETQYF. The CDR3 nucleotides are TGTGCCAGTCGACTCGGACTAAGAGAGACCCAGTACTTC.

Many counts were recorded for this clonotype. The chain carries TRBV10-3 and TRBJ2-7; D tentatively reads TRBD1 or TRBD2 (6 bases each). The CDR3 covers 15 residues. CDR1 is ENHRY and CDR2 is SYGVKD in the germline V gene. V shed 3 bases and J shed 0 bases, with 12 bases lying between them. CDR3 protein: CAISEGGTSSYEQYV. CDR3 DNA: TGTGCCATCAGTGAAGGGGGGACCAGCTCCTACGAGCAGTACGTC.